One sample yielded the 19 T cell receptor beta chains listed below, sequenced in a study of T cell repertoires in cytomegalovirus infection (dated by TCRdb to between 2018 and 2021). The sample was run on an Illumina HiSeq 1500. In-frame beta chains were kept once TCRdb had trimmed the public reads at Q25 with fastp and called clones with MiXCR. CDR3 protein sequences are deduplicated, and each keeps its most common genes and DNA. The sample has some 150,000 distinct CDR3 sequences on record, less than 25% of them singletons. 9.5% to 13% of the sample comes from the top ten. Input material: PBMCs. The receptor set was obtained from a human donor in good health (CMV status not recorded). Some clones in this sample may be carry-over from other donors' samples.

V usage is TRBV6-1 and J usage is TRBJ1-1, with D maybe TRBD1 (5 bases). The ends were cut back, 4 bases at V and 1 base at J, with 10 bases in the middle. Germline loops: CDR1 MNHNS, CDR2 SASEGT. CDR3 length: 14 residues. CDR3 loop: CASSAGLRNTEAFF. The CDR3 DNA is TGTGCCAGCAGTGCGGGACTTAGGAACACTGAAGCTTTCTTT.

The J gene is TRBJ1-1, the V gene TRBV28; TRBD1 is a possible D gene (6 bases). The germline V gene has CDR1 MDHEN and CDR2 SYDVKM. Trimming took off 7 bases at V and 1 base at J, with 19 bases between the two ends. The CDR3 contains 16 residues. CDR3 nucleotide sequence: TGTGCCAGCACCTTAGGATCGACAGGCGCGAACACTGAAGCTTTCTTT. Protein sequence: CASTLGSTGANTEAFF.

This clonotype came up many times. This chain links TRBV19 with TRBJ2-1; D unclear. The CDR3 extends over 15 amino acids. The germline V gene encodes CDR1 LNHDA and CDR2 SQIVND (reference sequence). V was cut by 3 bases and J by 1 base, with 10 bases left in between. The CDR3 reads CASSMKGDSYNEQFF. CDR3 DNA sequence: TGTGCCAGTAGTATGAAGGGCGATTCCTACAATGAGCAGTTCTTC.

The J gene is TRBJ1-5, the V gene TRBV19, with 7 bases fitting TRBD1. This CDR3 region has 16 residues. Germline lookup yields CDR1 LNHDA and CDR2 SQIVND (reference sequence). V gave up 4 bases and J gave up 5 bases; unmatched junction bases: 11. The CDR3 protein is CASSTLRTGPDQPQHF. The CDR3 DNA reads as TGTGCCAGTAGTACCCTACGGACAGGTCCCGATCAGCCCCAGCATTTT.

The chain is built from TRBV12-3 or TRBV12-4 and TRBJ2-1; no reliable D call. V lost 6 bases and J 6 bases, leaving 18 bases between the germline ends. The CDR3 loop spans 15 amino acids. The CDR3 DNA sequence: TGTGCCAGCAGCCTAAGAAAAGAGCGCGGCAATGAGCAGTTCTTC. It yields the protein CASSLRKERGNEQFF.

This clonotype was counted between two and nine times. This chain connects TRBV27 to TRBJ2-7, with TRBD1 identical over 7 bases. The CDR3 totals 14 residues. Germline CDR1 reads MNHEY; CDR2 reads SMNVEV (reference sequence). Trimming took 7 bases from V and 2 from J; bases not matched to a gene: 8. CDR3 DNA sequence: TGTGCCAGCACCCAGATAGGGGGCCCCTACGAGCAGTACTTC. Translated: CASTQIGGPYEQYF.

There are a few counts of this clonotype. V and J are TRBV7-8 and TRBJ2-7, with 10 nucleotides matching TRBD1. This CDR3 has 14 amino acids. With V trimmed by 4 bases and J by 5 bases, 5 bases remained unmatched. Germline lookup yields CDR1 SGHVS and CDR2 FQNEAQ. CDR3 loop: CASSYDRGLNEQYF. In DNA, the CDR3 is TGTGCCAGCAGCTACGACAGGGGGCTGAACGAGCAGTACTTC.

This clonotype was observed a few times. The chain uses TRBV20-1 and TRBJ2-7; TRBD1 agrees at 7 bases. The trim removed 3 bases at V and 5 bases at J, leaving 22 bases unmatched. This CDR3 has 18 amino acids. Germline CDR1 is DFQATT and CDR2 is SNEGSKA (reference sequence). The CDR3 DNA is TGCAGTGCTAGTCCTACCTTGACCCGGGACAGTTATGCCGACGAGCAGTACTTC. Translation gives CSASPTLTRDSYADEQYF.

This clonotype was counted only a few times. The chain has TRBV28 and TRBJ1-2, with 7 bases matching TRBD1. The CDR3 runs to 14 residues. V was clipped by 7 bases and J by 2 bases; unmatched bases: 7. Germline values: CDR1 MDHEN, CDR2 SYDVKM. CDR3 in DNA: TGTGCCAGCACAGGCGCAGGGGGGAACTATGGCTACACCTTC. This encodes CASTGAGGNYGYTF.

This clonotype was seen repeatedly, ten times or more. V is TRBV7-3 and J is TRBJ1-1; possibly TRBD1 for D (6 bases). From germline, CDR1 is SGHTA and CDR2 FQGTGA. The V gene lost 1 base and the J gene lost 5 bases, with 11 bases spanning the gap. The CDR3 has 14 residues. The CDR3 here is CASSLRGGATEAFF. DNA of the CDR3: TGTGCCAGCAGCTTAAGAGGGGGGGCTACTGAAGCTTTCTTT.

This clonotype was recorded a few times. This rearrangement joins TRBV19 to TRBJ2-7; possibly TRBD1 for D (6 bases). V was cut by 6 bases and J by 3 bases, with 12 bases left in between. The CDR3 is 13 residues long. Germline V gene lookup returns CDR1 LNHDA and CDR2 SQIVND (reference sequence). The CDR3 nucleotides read TGTGCCAGTAGAGGACAGTTGGGCTACGAGCAGTACTTC. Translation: CASRGQLGYEQYF. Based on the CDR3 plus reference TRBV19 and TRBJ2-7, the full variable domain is DGGITQSPKYLFRKEGQNVTLSCEQNLNHDAMYWYRQDPGQGLRLIYYSQIVNDFQKGDIAEGYSVSREKKESFPLTVTSAQKNPTAFYLCASRGQLGYEQYFGPGTRLTVT.

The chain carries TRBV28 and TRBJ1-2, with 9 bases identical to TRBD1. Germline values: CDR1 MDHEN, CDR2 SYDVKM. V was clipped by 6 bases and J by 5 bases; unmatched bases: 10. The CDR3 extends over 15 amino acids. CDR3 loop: CASSRTGAPLYGYTF. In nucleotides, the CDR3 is TGTGCCAGCAGCCGGACAGGGGCCCCCTTATATGGCTACACCTTC.

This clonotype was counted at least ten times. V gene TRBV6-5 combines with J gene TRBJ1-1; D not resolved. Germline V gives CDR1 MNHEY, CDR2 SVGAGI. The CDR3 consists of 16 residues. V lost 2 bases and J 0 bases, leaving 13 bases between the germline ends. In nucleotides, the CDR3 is TGTGCCAGCAGTTACCCGCCGGGAGGGATGAACACTGAAGCTTTCTTT. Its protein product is CASSYPPGGMNTEAFF.

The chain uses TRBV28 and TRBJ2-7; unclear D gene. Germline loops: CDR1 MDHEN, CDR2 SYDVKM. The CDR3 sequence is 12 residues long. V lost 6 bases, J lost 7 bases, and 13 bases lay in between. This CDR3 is CASRPGFSEQYF. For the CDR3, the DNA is TGTGCCAGCAGGCCTGGATTTAGTGAGCAGTACTTC. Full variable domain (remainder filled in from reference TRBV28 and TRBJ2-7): DVKVTQSSRYLVKRTGEKVFLECVQDMDHENMFWYRQDPGLGLRLIYFSYDVKMKEKGDIPEGYSVSREKKERFSLILESASTNQTSMYLCASRPGFSEQYFGPGTRLTVT.

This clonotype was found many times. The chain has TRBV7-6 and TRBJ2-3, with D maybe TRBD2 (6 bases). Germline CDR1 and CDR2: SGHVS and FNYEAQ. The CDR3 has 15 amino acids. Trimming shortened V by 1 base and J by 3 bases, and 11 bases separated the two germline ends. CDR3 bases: TGTGCCAGCAGCTTAGACGGGAGCGGGACAGATACGCAGTATTTT. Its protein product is CASSLDGSGTDTQYF.

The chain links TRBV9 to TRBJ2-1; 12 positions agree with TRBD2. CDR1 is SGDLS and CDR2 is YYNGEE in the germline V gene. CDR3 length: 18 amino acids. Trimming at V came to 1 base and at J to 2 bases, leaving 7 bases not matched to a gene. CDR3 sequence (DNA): TGTGCCAGCAGCGTAAGTAGGCTAGCGGGAGGGCCCTACAATGAGCAGTTCTTC. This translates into CASSVSRLAGGPYNEQFF.

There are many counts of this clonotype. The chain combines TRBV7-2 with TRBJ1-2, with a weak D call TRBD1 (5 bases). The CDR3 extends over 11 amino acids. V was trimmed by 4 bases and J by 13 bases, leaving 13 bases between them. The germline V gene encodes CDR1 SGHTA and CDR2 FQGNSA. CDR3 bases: TGTGCCAGCAGCTCGGAGGGGACTTTCACCTTC. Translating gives CASSSEGTFTF.

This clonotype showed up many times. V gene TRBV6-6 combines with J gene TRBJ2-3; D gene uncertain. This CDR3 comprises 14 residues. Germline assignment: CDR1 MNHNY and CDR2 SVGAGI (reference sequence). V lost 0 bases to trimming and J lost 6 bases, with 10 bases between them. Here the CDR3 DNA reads TGTGCCAGCAGTTACTCGACGGGTCCCGATACGCAGTATTTT. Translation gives CASSYSTGPDTQYF.

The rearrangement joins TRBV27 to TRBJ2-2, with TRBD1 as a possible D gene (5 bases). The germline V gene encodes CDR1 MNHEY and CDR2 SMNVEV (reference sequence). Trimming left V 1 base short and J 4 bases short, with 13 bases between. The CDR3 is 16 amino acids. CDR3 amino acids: CASSLLGVASTGELFF. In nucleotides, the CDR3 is TGTGCCAGCAGTTTATTAGGGGTCGCGAGCACCGGGGAGCTGTTTTTT.